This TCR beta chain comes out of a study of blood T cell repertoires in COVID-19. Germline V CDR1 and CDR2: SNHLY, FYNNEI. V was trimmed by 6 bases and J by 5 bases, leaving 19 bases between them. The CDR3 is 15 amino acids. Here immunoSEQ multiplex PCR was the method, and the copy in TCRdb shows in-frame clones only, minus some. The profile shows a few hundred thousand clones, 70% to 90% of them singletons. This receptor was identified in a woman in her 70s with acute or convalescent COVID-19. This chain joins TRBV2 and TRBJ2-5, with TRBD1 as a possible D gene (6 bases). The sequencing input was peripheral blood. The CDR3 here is CASRIGSGVTETQYF. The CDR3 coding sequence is TGTGCCAGCAGAATAGGGTCAGGGGTTACGGAGACCCAGTACTTC.